Listed below are T cell receptor beta chains from one sample, sequenced in a study of identifying expanded T cells in peripheral blood. Clones were read by immunoSEQ multiplex PCR, and TCRdb kept only the in-frame ones, dropping some. The repertoire consists of around 130,000 clones, with 75% to 90% occurring once and the leading ten covering 8.4%. The sample consisted of blood. Receptors originate from a person between 18 and 75 years old in good health. The conserved cysteine and the conserved F or W are not part of the CDR3 here.

TRBJ2-7,TRBV27,ARTSRFQDDEQY
TRBJ1-4,TRBV5-4,ASSLWTTNEKLF
TRBJ2-7,TRBV19,ASSEAYEQY
TRBJ2-2,TRBV5-6,ASSSGTGLFWNTGELF
TRBJ2-3,TRBV9,ASSVLETDTQY
TRBJ2-7,TRBV4-2,ASSQLTGGNLNEQY
TRBJ1-1,TRBV10-3,AISVGGNTEAF
TRBJ2-2,TRBV30,AWKGAGANTGELF
TRBJ2-7,TRBV9,ASSPLGCEQY
TRBJ2-6,TRBV18,ASSPRGLGNSGANVLT
TRBJ1-5,TRBV7-3,ASSLKARGFQPQH
TRBJ2-7,TRBV2,ASSRRQGYEQY
TRBJ1-4,TRBV7-3,ASSRGQGEKLF
TRBJ1-2,TRBV7-8,ASSRDGYGYT
TRBJ1-5,TRBV28,ATPGNQPQH
TRBJ2-1,TRBV7-8,ASSSSPGGTGLSQF
TRBJ1-1,TRBV10-3,AISGQGGGTEAF
TRBJ1-2,TRBV19,ASSFLDSISYT
TRBJ2-2,TRBV7-2,ASSRDTGELF
TRBJ1-4,TRBV4-1,ASRPPGLPNEKLF
TRBJ2-5,TRBV18,ASSLSQETQY
TRBJ2-1,TRBV18,ASSPRDRTPYNEQF
TRBJ1-2,TRBV5-6,ASSLDRRNYGYT
TRBJ2-7,TRBV25-1,ASSPITGANYEQY
TRBJ2-5,TRBV27,ASSTGTEETQY
TRBJ2-2,TRBV2,ASRGTGQGGELF
TRBJ1-1,TRBV6-1,ASSVTFMNTEAF
TRBJ2-3,TRBV30,ALLPEYTDTQY
TRBJ2-3,TRBV19,ASSMGWASGDTQY
TRBJ1-1,TRBV19,ASSFQLNTEAF
TRBJ2-7,TRBV28,ASSSGSSYEQY
TRBJ2-5,TRBV6-5,ASSYGGSGGTQY
TRBJ1-1,TRBV11-2,ASSLGQGAEAF
TRBJ2-7,TRBV7-2,ASSPVVAGVGEQY
TRBJ2-1,TRBV7-8,ASSLSGRAVNEQF
TRBJ2-5,TRBV28,ASSFLGETQY
TRBJ2-7,TRBV6-6,ASSFRGGGIYEQY
TRBJ2-4,TRBV7-2,ASSLAKNIQY
TRBJ1-2,TRBV25-1,ASGDRPGYT
TRBJ2-3,TRBV9,ASSVAPTRISTDTQY
TRBJ2-2,TRBV7-9,ASKFGGNTGELF
TRBJ2-1,TRBV4-3,ASSSEQGYEQF
TRBJ2-3,TRBV30,AWREVTDTQY
TRBJ2-2,TRBV10-1,ASSTGGNTGELF
TRBJ1-2,TRBV6-5,ATKTGSLSSFGYT
TRBJ2-7,TRBV5-6,ASSFGAGESSYEQY
TRBJ2-2,TRBV5-1,ASSFSQGLDTGELF
TRBJ2-1,TRBV5-1,ASSGQGANEQF
TRBJ2-1,TRBV30,AWTGTSRGNEQF
TRBJ2-7,TRBV7-9,ASSLTGQGRSYEQY
TRBJ2-3,TRBV11-1,ASSWGGADTQY
TRBJ2-5,TRBV11-2,ASSLYSAGETQY
TRBJ1-5,TRBV28,ASSEGNQPQH
TRBJ2-7,TRBV19,ASRAWGEQY
TRBJ1-5,TRBV2,ASSPDRVDQPQH
TRBJ2-2,TRBV7-3,ASSLQGTSASAGELF
TRBJ1-1,TRBV29-1,SVEGKLGFNTEAF
TRBJ2-5,TRBV5-1,ASSLSQRTFQETQY